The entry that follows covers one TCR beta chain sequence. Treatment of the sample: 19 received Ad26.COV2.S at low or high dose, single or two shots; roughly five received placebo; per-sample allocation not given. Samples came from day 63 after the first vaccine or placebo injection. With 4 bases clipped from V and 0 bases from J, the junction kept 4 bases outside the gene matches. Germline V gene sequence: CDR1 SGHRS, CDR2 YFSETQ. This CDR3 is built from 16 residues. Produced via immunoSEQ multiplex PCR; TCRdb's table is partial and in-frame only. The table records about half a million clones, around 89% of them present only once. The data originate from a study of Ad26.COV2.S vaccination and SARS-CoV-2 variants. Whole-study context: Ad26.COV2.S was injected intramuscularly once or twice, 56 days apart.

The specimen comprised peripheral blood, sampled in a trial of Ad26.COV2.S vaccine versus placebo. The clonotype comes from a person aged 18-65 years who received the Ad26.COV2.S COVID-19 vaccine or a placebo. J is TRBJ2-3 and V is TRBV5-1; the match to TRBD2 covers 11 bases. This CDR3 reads CASSRGLADSTDTQYF. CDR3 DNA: TGCGCCAGCAGCAGGGGACTAGCGGATAGCACAGATACGCAGTATTTT.